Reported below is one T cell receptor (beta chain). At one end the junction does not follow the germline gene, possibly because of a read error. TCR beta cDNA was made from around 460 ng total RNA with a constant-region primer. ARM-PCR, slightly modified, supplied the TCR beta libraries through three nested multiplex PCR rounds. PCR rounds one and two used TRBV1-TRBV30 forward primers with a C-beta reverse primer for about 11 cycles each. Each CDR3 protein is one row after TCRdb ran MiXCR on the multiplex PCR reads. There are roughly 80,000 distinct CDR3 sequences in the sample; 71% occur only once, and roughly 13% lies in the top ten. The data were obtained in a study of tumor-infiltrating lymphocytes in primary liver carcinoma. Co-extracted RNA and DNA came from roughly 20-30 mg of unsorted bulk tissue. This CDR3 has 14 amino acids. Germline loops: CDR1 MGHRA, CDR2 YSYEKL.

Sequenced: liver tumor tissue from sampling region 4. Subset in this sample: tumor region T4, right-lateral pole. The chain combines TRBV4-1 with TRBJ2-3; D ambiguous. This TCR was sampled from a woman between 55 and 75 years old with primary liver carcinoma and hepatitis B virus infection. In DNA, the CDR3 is TGCGCCAGCAGCCAGATGATCGAAACAGATATGCAGTATTTT. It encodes CASSQMIETDMQYF.